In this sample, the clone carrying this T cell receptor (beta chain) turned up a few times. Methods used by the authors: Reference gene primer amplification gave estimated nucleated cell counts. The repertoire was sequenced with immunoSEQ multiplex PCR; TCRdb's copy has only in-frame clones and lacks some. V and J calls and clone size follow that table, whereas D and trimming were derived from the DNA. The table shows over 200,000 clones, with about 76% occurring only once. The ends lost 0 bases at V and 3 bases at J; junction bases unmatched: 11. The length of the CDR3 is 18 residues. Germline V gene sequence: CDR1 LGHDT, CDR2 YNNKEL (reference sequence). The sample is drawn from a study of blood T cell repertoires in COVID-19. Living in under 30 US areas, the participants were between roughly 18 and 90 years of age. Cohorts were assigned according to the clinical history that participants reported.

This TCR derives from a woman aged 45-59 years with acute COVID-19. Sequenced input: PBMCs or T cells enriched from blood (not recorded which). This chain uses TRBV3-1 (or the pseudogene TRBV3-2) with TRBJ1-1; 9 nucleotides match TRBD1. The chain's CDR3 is CASSQDWTGARFDTEAFF. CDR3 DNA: TGTGCCAGCAGCCAAGATTGGACAGGGGCCAGATTTGACACTGAAGCTTTCTTT.